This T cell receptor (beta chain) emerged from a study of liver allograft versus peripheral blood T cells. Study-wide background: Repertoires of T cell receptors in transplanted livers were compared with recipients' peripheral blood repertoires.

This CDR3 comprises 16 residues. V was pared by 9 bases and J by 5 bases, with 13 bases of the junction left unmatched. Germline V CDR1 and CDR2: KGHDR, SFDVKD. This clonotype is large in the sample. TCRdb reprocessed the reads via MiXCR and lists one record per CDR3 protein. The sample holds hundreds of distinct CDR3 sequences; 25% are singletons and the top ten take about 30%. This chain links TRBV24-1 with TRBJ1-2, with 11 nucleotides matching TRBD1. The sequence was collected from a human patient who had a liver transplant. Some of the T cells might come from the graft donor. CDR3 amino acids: CATFGDRGTGGYGYTF. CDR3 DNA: TGTGCCACCTTCGGGGACAGGGGGACGGGAGGATATGGCTACACCTTC.